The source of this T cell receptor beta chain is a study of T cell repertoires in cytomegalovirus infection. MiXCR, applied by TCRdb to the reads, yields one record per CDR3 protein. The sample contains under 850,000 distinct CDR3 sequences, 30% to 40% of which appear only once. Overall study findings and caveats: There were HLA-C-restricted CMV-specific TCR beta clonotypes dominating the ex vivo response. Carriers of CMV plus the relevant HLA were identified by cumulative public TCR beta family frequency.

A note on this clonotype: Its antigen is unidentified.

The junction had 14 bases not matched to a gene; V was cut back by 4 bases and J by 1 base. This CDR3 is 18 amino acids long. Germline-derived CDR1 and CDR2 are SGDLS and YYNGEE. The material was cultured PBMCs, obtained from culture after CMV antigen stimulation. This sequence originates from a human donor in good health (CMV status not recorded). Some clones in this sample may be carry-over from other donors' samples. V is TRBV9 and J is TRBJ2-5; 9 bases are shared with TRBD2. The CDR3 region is CASSPRAGGPWAQETQYF. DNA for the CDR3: TGTGCCAGCAGCCCCCGTGCGGGAGGGCCTTGGGCCCAAGAGACCCAGTACTTC.